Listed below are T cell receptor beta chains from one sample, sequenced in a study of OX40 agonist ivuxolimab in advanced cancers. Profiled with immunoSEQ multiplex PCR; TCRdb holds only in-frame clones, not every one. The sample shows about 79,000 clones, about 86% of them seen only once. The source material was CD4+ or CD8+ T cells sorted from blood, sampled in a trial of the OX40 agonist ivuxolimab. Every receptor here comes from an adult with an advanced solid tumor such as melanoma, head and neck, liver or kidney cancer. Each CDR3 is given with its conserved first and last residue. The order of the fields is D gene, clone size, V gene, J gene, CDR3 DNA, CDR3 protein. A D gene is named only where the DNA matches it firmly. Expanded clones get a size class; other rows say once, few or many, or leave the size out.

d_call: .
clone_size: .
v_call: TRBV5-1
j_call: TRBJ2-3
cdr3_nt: TGCGCCAGCAGCTTGGTGGGGGCTAGCACAGATACGCAGTATTTT
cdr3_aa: CASSLVGASTDTQYF

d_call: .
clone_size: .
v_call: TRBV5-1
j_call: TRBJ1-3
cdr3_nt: TGCGCCAGCAGCTTGGTGGGCAAATACTCTGGAAACACCATATATTTT
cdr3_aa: CASSLVGKYSGNTIYF

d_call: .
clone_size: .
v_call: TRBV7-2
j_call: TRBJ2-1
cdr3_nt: TGTGCCAGCAGCTTAAAACGGGGGGAGCAGTTCTTC
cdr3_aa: CASSLKRGEQFF

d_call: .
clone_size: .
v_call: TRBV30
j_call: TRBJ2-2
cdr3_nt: TGTGCCTGGAGTGTACTAAGGGAGAGTGGGGAGCTGTTTTTT
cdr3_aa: CAWSVLRESGELFF

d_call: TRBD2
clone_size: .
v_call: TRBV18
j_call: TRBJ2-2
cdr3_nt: TGTGCCAGCTCACCTCGGACTAGCGGAAGCAACACCGGGGAGCTGTTTTTT
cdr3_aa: CASSPRTSGSNTGELFF

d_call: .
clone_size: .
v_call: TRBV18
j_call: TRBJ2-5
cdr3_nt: TGTGCCAGCTCACGGGAGGTCCAAGAGACCCAGTACTTC
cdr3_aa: CASSREVQETQYF

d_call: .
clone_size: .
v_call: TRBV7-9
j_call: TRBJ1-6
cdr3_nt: TGTGCCAGCAGCTTAGGGGCCCCGAAGGGAGTTTATAATTCACCCCTCCACTTT
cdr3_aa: CASSLGAPKGVYNSPLHF

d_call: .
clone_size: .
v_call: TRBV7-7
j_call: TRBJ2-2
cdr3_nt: TGTGCCAGCAGCTTAGGGGGGACCGGGGAGCTGTTTTTT
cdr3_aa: CASSLGGTGELFF

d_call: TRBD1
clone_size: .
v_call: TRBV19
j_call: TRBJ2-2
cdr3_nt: TGTGCCAGTAGTTCCCCAGGGGGGAACACCGGGGAGCTGTTTTTT
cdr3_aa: CASSSPGGNTGELFF

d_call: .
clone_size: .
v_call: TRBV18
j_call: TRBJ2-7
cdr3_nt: TGTGCCAGCTCACCTCTCGGAGTCCGAGCCTACGAGCAGTACTTC
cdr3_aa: CASSPLGVRAYEQYF

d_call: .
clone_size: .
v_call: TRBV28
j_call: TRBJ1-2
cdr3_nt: TGTGCCAGCAGTTTATCGGGGGGAGGGGGCTACACCTTC
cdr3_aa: CASSLSGGGGYTF

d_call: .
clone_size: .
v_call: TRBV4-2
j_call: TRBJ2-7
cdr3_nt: TGTGCCAGCAGCCAAGACGTTCCTACAGCCTACGAGCAGTACTTC
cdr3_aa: CASSQDVPTAYEQYF

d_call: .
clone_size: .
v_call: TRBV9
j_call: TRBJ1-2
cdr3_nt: TGTGCCAGCAGCACGGGACAAGTCTACACCTTC
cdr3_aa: CASSTGQVYTF

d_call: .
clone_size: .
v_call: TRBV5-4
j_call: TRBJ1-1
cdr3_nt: TGTGCCAGCAGCCATCCGGGACGTAGGTCCATGGACACTGAAGCTTTCTTT
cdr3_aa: CASSHPGRRSMDTEAFF

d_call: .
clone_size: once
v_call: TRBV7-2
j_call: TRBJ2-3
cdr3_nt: TGTGCCAGCAGCTTAGCGGGACTCTCGGATACGCAGTATTTT
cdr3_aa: CASSLAGLSDTQYF

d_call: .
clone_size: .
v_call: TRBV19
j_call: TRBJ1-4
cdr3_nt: TGTGCCAGTAATTGGGGGGCTGGGGAAAAACTGTTTTTT
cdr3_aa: CASNWGAGEKLFF

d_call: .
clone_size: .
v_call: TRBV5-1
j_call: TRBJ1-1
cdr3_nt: TGCGCCAGCAGCTTGGGAGGGGGAGCGAACACTGAAGCTTTCTTT
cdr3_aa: CASSLGGGANTEAFF

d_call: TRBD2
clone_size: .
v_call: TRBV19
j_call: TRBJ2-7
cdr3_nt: TGTGCCAGCGCCGGACTAGCGGGAGTATTCGGCGAGCAGTACTTC
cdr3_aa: CASAGLAGVFGEQYF

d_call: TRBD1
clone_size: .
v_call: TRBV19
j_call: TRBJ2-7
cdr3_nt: TGTGCCAGTAGTCTTGGCGCAGGGGGCTCCTACGAGCAGTACTTC
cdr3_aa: CASSLGAGGSYEQYF

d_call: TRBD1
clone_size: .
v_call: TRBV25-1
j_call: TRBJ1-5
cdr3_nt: TGTGCCAGCAGTAGGACAGGGGGCAATCAGCCCCAGCATTTT
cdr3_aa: CASSRTGGNQPQHF

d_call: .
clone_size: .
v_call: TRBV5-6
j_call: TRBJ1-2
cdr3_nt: TGTGCCAGCAGCGACTACAGGGTGTCGGATGGTGGCTACACCTTC
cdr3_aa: CASSDYRVSDGGYTF

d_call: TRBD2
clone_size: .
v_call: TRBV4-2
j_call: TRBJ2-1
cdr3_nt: TGTGCCAGCAGCTCCCCGGCGGGAGGGCCTAATGAGCAGTTCTTC
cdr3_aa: CASSSPAGGPNEQFF

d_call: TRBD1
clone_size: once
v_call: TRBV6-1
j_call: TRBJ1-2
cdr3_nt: TGTGCCAGCAGTTCCACAGGGGTTCGGGGCTACACCTTC
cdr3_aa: CASSSTGVRGYTF

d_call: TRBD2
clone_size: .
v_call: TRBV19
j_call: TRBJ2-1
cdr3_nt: TGTGCCAGTAGTCCACCGGGACTAGCGGGATCCAATGAGCAGTTCTTC
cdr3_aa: CASSPPGLAGSNEQFF

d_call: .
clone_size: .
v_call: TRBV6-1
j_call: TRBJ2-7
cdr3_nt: TGTGCCAGCAGTGAACCGGACAAATCCTACGAGCAGTACTTC
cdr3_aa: CASSEPDKSYEQYF

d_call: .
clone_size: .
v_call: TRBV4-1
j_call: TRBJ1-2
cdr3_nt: TGCGCCAGCAGCCAAGAGGGAACCAACTATGGCTACACCTTC
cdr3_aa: CASSQEGTNYGYTF

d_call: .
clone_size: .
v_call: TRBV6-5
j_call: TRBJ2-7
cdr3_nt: TGTGCCAGCAGCCCCAACTGGGACGGGGCCTACGAGCAGTACTTC
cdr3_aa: CASSPNWDGAYEQYF

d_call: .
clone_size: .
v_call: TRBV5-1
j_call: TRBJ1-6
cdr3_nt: TGCGCCAGCAGCTTCACAGGTTCCTATAATTCACCCCTCCACTTT
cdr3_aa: CASSFTGSYNSPLHF

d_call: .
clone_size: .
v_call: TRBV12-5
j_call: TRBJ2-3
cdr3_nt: TGTGCTAGTGGTTTGAATTCTAGGGGTGAAGATACGCAGTATTTT
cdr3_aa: CASGLNSRGEDTQYF

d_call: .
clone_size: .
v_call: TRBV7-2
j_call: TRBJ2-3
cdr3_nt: TGTGCCAGCAGCTTAGGAGGGGGGGGCGCTAGCACAGATACGCAGTATTTT
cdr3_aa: CASSLGGGGASTDTQYF

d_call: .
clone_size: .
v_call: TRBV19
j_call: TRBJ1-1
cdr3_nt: TGTGCCAGTAGGGAGAGGAGCACTGAAGCTTTCTTT
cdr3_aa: CASRERSTEAFF

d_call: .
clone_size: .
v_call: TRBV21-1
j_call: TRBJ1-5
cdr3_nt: TGTGCCAGCAGCACCAGACAGGGGGCGACAGGTCAGCCCCAGCATTTT
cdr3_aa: CASSTRQGATGQPQHF

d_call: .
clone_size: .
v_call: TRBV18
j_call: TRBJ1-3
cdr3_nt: TGTGCCAGCTCACCACCGGGGGTAAGCTCTGGAAACACCATATATTTT
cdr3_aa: CASSPPGVSSGNTIYF

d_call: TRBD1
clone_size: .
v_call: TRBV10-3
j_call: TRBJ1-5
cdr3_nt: TGTGCCATCGGAGGCGCAGGGGGAAATCAGCCCCAGCATTTT
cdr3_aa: CAIGGAGGNQPQHF

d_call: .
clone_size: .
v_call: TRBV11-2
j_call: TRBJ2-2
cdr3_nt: TGTGCCAGCAGCTTATCCGGGACCGGGGAGCTGTTTTTT
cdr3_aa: CASSLSGTGELFF

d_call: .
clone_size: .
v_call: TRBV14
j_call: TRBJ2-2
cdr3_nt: TGTGCCAGCAGCCGTACAGGGCGGAACACCGGGGAGCTGTTTTTT
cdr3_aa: CASSRTGRNTGELFF

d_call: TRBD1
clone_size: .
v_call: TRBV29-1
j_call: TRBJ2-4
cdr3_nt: TGCAGCGTTGCCCGGGGGACAGGGGAAAAAAACATTCAGTACTTC
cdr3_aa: CSVARGTGEKNIQYF

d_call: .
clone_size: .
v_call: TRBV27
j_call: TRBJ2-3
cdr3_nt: TGTGCCAGCAGTTACCAGGGAAGGGATACGCAGTATTTT
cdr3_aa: CASSYQGRDTQYF

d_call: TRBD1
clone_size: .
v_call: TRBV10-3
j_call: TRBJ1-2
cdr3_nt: TGTGCCACGGAGCAGGGGGCGGCCTATGGCTACACCTTC
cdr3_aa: CATEQGAAYGYTF

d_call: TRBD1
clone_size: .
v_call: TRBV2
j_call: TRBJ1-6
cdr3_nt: TGTGCCAGCAGTGGGACAGGGATATTTATTAAGTCACCCCTCCACTTT
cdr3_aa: CASSGTGIFIKSPLHF

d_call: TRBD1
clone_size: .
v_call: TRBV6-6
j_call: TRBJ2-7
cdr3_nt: TGTGCCAGCAGTTACTCTCCTACAGGGGGCTACGAGCAGTACTTC
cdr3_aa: CASSYSPTGGYEQYF

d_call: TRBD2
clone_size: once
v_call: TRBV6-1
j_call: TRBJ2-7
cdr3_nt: TGTGCCAGCAGAATCGGGGGGGGCTCCTACGAGCAGTACTTC
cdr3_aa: CASRIGGGSYEQYF

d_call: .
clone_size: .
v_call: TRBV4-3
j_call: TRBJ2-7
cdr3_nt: TGCGCCAGCAGCCATTCCAGGGACAACTACGAGCAGTACTTC
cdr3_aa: CASSHSRDNYEQYF

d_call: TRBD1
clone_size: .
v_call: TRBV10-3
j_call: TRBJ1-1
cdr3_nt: TGTGCCATCAGTGAACCAGGGGGGGGCACTGAAGCTTTCTTT
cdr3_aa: CAISEPGGGTEAFF

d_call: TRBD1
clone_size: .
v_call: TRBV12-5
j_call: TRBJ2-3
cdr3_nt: TGTGCTAGTGGCACCGGGACAGGGTCGTGGGGCACAGATACGCAGTATTTT
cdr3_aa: CASGTGTGSWGTDTQYF

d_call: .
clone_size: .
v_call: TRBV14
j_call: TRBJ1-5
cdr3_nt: TGTGCCAGCAGCGGAGGGGGCAATCAGCCCCAGCATTTT
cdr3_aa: CASSGGGNQPQHF

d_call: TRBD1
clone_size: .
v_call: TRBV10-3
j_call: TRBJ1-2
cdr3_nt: TGTGCCATCAGTGCCCGGGACAGGGAAGGCTACACCTTC
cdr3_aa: CAISARDREGYTF

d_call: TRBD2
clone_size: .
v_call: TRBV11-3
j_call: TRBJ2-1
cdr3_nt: TGTGCCAGCAGCCCAGGACTAGCGGGGAATGAGCAGTTCTTC
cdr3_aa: CASSPGLAGNEQFF

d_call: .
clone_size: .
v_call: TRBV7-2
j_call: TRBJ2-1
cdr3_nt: TGTGCCAGCAGTTCAGGGAGCGGATCCGTGTGGCAGTTCTTC
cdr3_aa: CASSSGSGSVWQFF

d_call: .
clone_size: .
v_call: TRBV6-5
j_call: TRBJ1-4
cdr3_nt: TGTGCCAGCAGTCCCCTAGGGCAGGGAAATGAAAAACTGTTTTTT
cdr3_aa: CASSPLGQGNEKLFF

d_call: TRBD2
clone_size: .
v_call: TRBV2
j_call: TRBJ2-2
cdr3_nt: TGTGCCAGCAGGCCCGCTAGCGGGGGTCCCGGGGAGCTGTTTTTT
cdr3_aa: CASRPASGGPGELFF

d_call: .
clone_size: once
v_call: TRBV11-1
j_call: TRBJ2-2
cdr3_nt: TGTGCCAGCAGCTTAGAAAGGGCCTTTACGACACCCGGGGAGCTGTTTTTT
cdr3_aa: CASSLERAFTTPGELFF

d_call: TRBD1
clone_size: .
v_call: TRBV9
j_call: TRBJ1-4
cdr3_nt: TGTGCCAGCAGCGCCTCGACAGGGGGCGATTTAGCTAATGAAAAACTGTTTTTT
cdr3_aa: CASSASTGGDLANEKLFF

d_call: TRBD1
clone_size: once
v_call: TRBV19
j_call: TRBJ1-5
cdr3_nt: TGTGCCAGTAGTACAACAGGGGGCCTCAGTCAGCCCCAGCATTTT
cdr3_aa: CASSTTGGLSQPQHF

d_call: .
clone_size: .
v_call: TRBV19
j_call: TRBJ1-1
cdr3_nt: TGTGCCAGTAGTATTAACAAGAACACTGAAGCTTTCTTT
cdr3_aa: CASSINKNTEAFF

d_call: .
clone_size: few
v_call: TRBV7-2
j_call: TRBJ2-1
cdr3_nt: TGTGCCAGCAGCTATAGACAGGGACTGCAGTTCTTC
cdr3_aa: CASSYRQGLQFF

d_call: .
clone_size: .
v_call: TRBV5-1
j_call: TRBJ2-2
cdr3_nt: TGCGCCAGCAGCATACAGGGGAACACCGGGGAGCTGTTTTTT
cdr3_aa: CASSIQGNTGELFF

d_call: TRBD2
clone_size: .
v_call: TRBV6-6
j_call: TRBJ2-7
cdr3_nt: TGTGCCAGCAGCCTACTAGCGGGAGCTTCCTACGAGCAGTACTTC
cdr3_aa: CASSLLAGASYEQYF